This entry lists 13 T cell receptor beta chains sequenced from one sample in a study of T cell repertoires in cytomegalovirus infection. TCRdb re-analysed the reads in MiXCR, keeping a single row per CDR3 protein. The repertoire has about 770,000 distinct CDR3 sequences, almost 30% of them found once; the top ten carry around 12%. For these receptors, no antigen is known. The sequencing used cultured CD8+ T cells from PBMCs, collected from culture after CMV antigen stimulation. The source of these receptors is a human donor in good health (CMV status not recorded). Some clones in this sample may be carry-over from other donors' samples.

This clonotype came up a few times. The V gene is TRBV27, the J gene TRBJ1-2; 8 bases fit TRBD1. The CDR3 sequence is 13 residues long. Germline CDR1 MNHEY, CDR2 SMNVEV (reference sequence). Unmatched junction bases numbered 8, after V lost 6 bases and J lost 8 bases. This CDR3 reads CASRVDRATGYTF. For the CDR3, the DNA is TGTGCCAGCAGAGTGGACAGGGCGACAGGCTACACCTTC.

The CDR3 bases are TGTGCCAGCAGTTCCGGGACTAGAGACAATGAGCAGTTCTTC. As protein: CASSSGTRDNEQFF. This chain uses TRBV6-5 with TRBJ2-1; 8 bases agree with TRBD2. The CDR3 length is 14 residues. The J segment lost 5 bases and the V segment lost 4 bases, leaving 4 bases of the junction unmatched. CDR1 is MNHEY, CDR2 SVGAGI, per germline.

This clonotype was counted a few times. This chain links TRBV15 with TRBJ1-3; D ambiguous. CDR1 is LNHNV and CDR2 is YYDKDF in the germline V gene (reference sequence). V lost 8 bases and J 0 bases, leaving 11 bases between the germline ends. The CDR3 consists of 14 residues. This CDR3 reads CATEARNSGNTIYF. The CDR3 bases are TGTGCCACCGAGGCCAGGAACTCTGGAAACACCATATATTTT.

This clonotype was seen many times. This chain joins TRBV7-2 and TRBJ2-7; TRBD2 might be the D (7 bases). From germline, CDR1 is SGHTA and CDR2 FQGNSA. CDR3 size: 15 residues. V was trimmed by 1 base and J by 6 bases, leaving 16 bases between them. The CDR3 nucleotides are TGTGCCAGCAGCTTAGTTTCGAGGGGGGGCCGCGAGCAGTACTTC. Its translation: CASSLVSRGGREQYF. The complete variable domain, with remaining parts taken from reference TRBV7-2 and TRBJ2-7, reads GAGVSQSPSNKVTEKGKDVELRCDPISGHTALYWYRQSLGQGLEFLIYFQGNSAPDKSGLPSDRFSAERTGGSVSTLTIQRTQQEDSAVYLCASSLVSRGGREQYFGPGTRLTVT.

The sample holds many counts of this clonotype. The rearrangement uses TRBV27 and TRBJ1-1, with 7 bases aligning to TRBD1. This CDR3 has 14 residues. From germline, CDR1 is MNHEY and CDR2 SMNVEV (reference sequence). With V trimmed by 5 bases and J by 1 base, 4 bases remained unmatched. This chain's CDR3 is CASSPTGWNTEAFF. In nucleotides, the CDR3 is TGTGCCAGCAGTCCGACAGGGTGGAACACTGAAGCTTTCTTT.

J is TRBJ2-1 and V is TRBV4-1; TRBD1 matches at 7 bases. CDR1 is MGHRA and CDR2 is YSYEKL in the germline V gene. The CDR3 is 13 amino acids. Trimming took 2 bases from V and 9 from J; bases not matched to a gene: 4. CDR3 amino acids: CASSQPGGREQFF. CDR3 sequence (DNA): TGCGCCAGCAGCCAACCAGGGGGTCGTGAGCAGTTCTTC.

The rearrangement uses TRBV7-2 and TRBJ1-2; D is unclear. From germline, CDR1 is SGHTA and CDR2 FQGNSA. With 6 bases removed from V and 7 bases from J, the gap between germline ends came to 12 bases. CDR3 size: 12 residues. In nucleotides, the CDR3 is TGTGCCAGCAGTCCGAGCCTTCCTGGCTACACCTTC. Its translation is CASSPSLPGYTF.

A remark on this clonotype: One end of the junction is discordant with germline, which a read error may explain. The V gene is TRBV7-6, the J gene TRBJ2-1; either TRBD1 or TRBD2 may supply D (7 bases each). Germline CDR1 and CDR2: SGHVS and FNYEAQ. This CDR3 has 13 residues. CDR3 DNA: TGTGCCAGCAGCTTACCAGGGGGGGATGAGCATTTCTTC. It is translated as CASSLPGGDEHFF.

This clonotype was detected only once. J is TRBJ2-6 and V is TRBV10-3, with TRBD1 identical over 7 bases. V trimming: 2 bases; J trimming: 2 bases; junction bases outside the gene matches: 9. The CDR3 is 18 amino acids. Germline CDR1 is ENHRY and CDR2 is SYGVKD. CDR3 coding DNA: TGTGCCATCAGTGAGGTAGGACAGGTTATCCCTGGGGCCAACGTCCTGACTTTC. Translating it yields CAISEVGQVIPGANVLTF.

The chain uses TRBV7-3 and TRBJ2-1; D perhaps matches TRBD2 (6 bases). Germline CDR1 reads SGHTA; CDR2 reads FQGTGA. The CDR3 runs 19 residues. Trimming removed 2 bases at V and 0 bases at J, with 20 bases between. CDR3 DNA: TGTGCCAGCAGCTTATGGGGCGGAGGGCCCCCCTCCTCCTACAATGAGCAGTTCTTC. This sequence encodes CASSLWGGGPPSSYNEQFF.

This clonotype appeared many times. DNA for the CDR3: TGTGCCAGCAAAAGGGGAGGCTACACCTTC. Its translation: CASKRGGYTF. The chain is built from TRBV28 and TRBJ1-2; a possible D gene is TRBD1 (5 bases). This CDR3 is 10 amino acids long. The V end lost 7 bases, the J end lost 8 bases, and 8 bases lay between the germline ends. Per the germline V gene, CDR1 is MDHEN and CDR2 is SYDVKM.

A single count supports this clonotype. This chain connects TRBV19 to TRBJ2-2, with unresolved D. The germline V and J ends were trimmed by 7 bases and 0 bases, with 24 bases remaining between them. The CDR3 consists of 19 residues. The V gene's germline CDR1 is LNHDA and CDR2 SQIVND (reference sequence). This CDR3 reads CASTLPPLRRLSNTGELFF. CDR3 bases: TGTGCCAGTACCCTACCTCCCCTGAGACGGCTATCGAACACCGGGGAGCTGTTTTTT.

V and J are TRBV19 and TRBJ2-7; TRBD1 agrees at 8 bases. J was trimmed by 7 bases and V by 3 bases; bases with no gene match: 5. This CDR3 has 13 amino acids. CDR1 LNHDA and CDR2 SQIVND come from the germline V gene (reference sequence). CDR3 amino acids: CASSIGQGGEQYF. As DNA, the CDR3 is TGTGCCAGTAGTATCGGACAGGGCGGAGAGCAGTACTTC.